This TCR beta chain was profiled in a study of cytomegalovirus exposure and HLA in healthy donors. Study-level results: The authors later found HLA-associated TCR beta chains more clonally expanded than equally common others.

For this clone: As yet, its antigen is unknown.

The PCR ran on 60 Vbeta and 13 Jbeta primers. TCRdb's table, derived via immunoSEQ multiplex PCR, lists solely in-frame clones and lacks some. Among approximately 90,000 clones listed, more than 60% were seen once. This CDR3 region has 13 residues. Trimming took 4 bases from V and 11 from J; bases not matched to a gene: 10. Germline V lookup: CDR1 SGHRS, CDR2 YFSETQ. The chain has TRBV5-1 and TRBJ1-1; 8 nucleotides match TRBD1. The receptor was derived from a man aged 40-49 years in good health and CMV-seronegative. Sequencing was carried out using PBMCs. DNA of the CDR3: TGCGCCAGCAGCCCAGGACAGGGCGAGTATGCTTTCTTT. Translation gives CASSPGQGEYAFF.